This T cell receptor beta chain derives from a study of T cell repertoires in cytomegalovirus infection (dated by TCRdb to between 2019 and 2020). For context, the study as a whole: The peptide stimulations were aimed at well-studied HLA-B-restricted epitopes as well as recently identified HLA-C-restricted CMV epitopes, whose presentation resists viral immunomodulation. The HLA type of each donor mattered for the analysis, because public TCR beta signatures pointed to carriage of CMV infection along with the matching HLA type. Results and caveats for the whole study, not just this receptor: In both this cohort and an independent cohort of 300 to 450 donors, the cumulative frequency of public TCR beta family members distinguished carriers of CMV infection plus the relevant HLA type. The ex vivo response was dominated by HLA-C-restricted CMV-specific TCR beta clonotypes, which also provided the single most frequent clonotype in two of eight donors.

The sample was run on an Illumina HiSeq 1500. TCRdb reprocessing: public reads trimmed at Q25 with fastp, clones called with MiXCR, in-frame beta chains kept. Rows are unified per CDR3 protein, each entry keeping the most common DNA and genes. Counted in this sample were around 300,000 distinct CDR3 sequences; around 20% of them appeared once. The ten largest clones represent roughly a fifth of the sample. This specimen's treatment or condition label, per the study, means: in vitro stimulation with specific CMV peptide epitopes to enrich CMV-specific T cells. Inclusive of the bounding cysteine and phenylalanine, the CDR3 is 14 residues long. Only CDR3 DNA remains: 42 bases, in frame from the first base. V gives up 5 bases and J gives up 2 bases, and the segment between their germline ends measures 12 bases. This clonotype appeared a few times. There is no known antigen for this receptor. Base qualities are missing; no much larger clone stands one base away.

Specimen: cultured PBMCs, collected from culture after CMV antigen stimulation. The chain is assembled from TRBV12-3 or TRBV12-4 and TRBJ1-2, with the D gene not confidently named. This sequence originates from a human donor in good health (CMV status not recorded). Some clones in this sample may be carry-over from other donors' samples. The DNA reads TGTGCCAGCAGTCCGGGGTTGGTAAACTATGGCTACACCTTC. The translation is CASSPGLVNYGYTF.